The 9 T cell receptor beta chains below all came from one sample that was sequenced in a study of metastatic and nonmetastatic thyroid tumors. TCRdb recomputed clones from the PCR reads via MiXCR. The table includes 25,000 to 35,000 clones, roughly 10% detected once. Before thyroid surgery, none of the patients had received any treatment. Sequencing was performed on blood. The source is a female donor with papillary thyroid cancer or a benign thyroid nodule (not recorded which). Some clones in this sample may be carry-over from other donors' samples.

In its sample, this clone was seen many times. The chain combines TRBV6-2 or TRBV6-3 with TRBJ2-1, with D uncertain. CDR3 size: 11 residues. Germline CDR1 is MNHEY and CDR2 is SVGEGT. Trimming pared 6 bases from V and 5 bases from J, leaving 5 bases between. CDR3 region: CASSLNNEQFF. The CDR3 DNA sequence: TGTGCCAGCAGCCTAAACAATGAGCAGTTCTTC.

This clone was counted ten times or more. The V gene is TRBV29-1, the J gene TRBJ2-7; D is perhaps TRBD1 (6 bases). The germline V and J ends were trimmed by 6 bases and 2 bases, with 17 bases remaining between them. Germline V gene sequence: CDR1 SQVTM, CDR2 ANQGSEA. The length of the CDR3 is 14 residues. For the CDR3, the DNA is TGCAGCGTCGCTCAACAGGGAAGGCCCTACGAGCAGTACTTC. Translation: CSVAQQGRPYEQYF.

This chain's CDR3 is CAGGASGNTIYF. In DNA, the CDR3 is TGTGCCGGGGGGGCCTCTGGAAACACCATATATTTT. V and J are TRBV28 and TRBJ1-3, with D maybe TRBD1 (6 bases). Looked up from germline, CDR1 is MDHEN and CDR2 is SYDVKM. Trimming took off 11 bases at V and 0 bases at J, with 8 bases between the two ends. The CDR3 is 12 amino acids.

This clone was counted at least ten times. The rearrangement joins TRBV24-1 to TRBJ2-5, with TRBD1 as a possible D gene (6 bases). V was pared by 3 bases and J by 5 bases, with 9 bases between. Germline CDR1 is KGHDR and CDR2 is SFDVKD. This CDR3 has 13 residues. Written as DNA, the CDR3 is TGTGCCACCAGTGATGGGGGCTGGGAGACCCAGTACTTC. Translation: CATSDGGWETQYF.

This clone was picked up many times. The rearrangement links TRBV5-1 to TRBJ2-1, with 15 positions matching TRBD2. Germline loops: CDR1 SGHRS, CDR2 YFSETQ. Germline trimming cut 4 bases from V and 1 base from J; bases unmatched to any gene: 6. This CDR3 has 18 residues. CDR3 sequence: CASSPGLAGGLSYNEQFF. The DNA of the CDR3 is TGCGCCAGCAGCCCGGGACTAGCGGGAGGATTATCCTACAATGAGCAGTTCTTC.

Written as DNA, the CDR3 is TGTGCCAGCGGACTAGGATCGACAGGGGGAACTGAAGCTTTCTTT. The encoded protein is CASGLGSTGGTEAFF. This sequence joins TRBV28 and TRBJ1-1; 9 bases are a match to TRBD1. CDR3 length equals 15 residues. The V gene end was trimmed by 8 bases and the J gene end by 5 bases; junction bases not matched to a gene: 12. CDR1 and CDR2 (germline): MDHEN, SYDVKM.

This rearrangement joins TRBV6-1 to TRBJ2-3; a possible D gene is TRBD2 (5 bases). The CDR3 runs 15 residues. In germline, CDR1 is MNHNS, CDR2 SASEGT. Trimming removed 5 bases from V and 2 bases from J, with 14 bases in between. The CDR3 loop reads CASSQLLGNTDTQYF. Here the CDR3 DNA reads TGTGCCAGCAGTCAATTACTAGGGAACACAGATACGCAGTATTTT.

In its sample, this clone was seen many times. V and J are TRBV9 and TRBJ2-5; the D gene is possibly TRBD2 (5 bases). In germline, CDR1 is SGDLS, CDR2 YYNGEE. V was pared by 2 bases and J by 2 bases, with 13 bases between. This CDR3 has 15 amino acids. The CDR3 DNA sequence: TGTGCCAGCAGCGTCGATCGGGATCGACAAGAGACCCAGTACTTC. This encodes CASSVDRDRQETQYF.

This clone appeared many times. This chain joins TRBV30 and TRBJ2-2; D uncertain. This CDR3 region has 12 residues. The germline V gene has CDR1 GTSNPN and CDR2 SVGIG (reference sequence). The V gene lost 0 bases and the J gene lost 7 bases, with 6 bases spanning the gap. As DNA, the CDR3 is TGTGCCTGGAGTGTACACGGCGGGGAGCTGTTTTTT. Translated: CAWSVHGGELFF.